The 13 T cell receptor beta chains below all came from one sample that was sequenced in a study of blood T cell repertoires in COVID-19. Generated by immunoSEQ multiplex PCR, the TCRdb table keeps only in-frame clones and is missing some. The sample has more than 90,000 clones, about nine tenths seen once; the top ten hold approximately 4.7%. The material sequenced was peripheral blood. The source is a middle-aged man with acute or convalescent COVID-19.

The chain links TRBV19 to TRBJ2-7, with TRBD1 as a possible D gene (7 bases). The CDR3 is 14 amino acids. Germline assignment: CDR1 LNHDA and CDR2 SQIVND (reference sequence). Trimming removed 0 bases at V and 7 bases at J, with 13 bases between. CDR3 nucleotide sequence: TGTGCCAGTAGTATAGATCTCCAGGGGGGTGAGCAGTACTTC. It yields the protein CASSIDLQGGEQYF.

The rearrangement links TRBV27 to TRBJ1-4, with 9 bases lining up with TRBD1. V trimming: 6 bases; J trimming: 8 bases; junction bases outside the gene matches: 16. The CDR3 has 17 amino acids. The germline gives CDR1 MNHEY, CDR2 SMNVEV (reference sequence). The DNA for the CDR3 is TGTGCCAGCAGACGCCATCACAGGGGGCCGACAGGGGAAAAACTGTTTTTT. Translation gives CASRRHHRGPTGEKLFF.

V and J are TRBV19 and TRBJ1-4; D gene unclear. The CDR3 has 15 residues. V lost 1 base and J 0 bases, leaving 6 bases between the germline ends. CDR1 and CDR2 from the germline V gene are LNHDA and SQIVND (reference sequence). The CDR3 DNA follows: TGTGCCAGTAGTATAGGCGGTACAACTAATGAAAAACTGTTTTTT. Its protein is CASSIGGTTNEKLFF.

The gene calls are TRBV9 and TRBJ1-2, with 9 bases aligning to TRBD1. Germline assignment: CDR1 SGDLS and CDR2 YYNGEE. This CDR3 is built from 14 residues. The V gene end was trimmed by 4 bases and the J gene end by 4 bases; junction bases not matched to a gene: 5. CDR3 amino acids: CASSQQGAGYGYTF. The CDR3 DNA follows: TGTGCCAGCAGCCAACAGGGGGCAGGCTATGGCTACACCTTC.

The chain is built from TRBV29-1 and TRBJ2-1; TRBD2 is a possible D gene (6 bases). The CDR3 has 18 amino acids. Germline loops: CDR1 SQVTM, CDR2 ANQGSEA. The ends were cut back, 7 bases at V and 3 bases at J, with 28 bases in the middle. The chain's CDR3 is CSAKGSLSAGILYNEQFF. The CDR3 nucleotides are TGCAGCGCCAAAGGGAGCCTTTCCGCGGGAATCCTCTACAATGAGCAGTTCTTC.

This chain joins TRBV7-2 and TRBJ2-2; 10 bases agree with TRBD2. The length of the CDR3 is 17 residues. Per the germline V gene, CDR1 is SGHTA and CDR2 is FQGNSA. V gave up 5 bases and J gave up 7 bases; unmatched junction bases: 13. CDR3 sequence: CASSPQPGTSVGGELFF. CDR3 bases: TGTGCCAGCAGCCCCCAGCCCGGGACTAGCGTCGGCGGGGAGCTGTTTTTT.

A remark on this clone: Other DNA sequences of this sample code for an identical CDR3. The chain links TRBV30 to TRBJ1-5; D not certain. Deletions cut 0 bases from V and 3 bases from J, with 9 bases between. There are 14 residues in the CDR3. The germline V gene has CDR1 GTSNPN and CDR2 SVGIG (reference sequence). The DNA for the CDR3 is TGTGCCTGGAGTGTAGGAGGGTTCAATCAGCCCCAGCATTTT. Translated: CAWSVGGFNQPQHF.

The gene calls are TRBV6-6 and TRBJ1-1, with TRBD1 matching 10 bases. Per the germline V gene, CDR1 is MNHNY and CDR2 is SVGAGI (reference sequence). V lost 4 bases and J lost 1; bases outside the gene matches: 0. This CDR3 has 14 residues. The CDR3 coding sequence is TGTGCCAGCAGTTGGGACAGGGGGAACACTGAAGCTTTCTTT. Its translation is CASSWDRGNTEAFF.

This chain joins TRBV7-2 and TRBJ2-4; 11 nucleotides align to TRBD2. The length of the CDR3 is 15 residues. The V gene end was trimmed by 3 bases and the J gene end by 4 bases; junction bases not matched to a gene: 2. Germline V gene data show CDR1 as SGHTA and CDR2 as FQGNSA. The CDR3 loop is CASSLGLAVKNIQYF. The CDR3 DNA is TGTGCCAGCAGCTTGGGACTAGCGGTTAAAAACATTCAGTACTTC.

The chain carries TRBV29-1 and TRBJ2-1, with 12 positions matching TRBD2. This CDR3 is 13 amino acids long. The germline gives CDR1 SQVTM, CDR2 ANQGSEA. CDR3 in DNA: TGCAGTGCCCTAGCGGGAGGGGTGGGTGAGCAGTTCTTC. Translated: CSALAGGVGEQFF.

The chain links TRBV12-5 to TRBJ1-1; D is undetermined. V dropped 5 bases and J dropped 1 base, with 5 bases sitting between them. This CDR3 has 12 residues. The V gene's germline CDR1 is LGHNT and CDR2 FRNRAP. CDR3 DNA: TGTGCTAGTGGTCTCAGGAACACTGAAGCTTTCTTT. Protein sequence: CASGLRNTEAFF.

CDR3 nucleotides: TGTGCCAGCAGCTTGGGAGGGCTCGAGCAGTACTTC. Amino acid sequence: CASSLGGLEQYF. V usage is TRBV7-2 and J usage is TRBJ2-7; 7 nucleotides align to TRBD2. CDR1 SGHTA and CDR2 FQGNSA come from the germline V gene. The CDR3 has 12 amino acids. V dropped 3 bases and J dropped 6; count of bases not matched to a gene: 2.

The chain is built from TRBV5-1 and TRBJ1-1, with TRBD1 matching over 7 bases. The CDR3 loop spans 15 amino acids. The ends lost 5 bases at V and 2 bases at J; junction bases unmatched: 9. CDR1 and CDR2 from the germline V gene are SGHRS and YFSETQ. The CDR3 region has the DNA TGCGCCAGCAGTAAAGGACAGGCGACAAACACTGAAGCTTTCTTT. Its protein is CASSKGQATNTEAFF.